This TCR beta chain was sequenced for a study of T cells after yellow fever vaccination. Germline values: CDR1 SGHTA, CDR2 FQGTGA. V dropped 1 base and J dropped 6 bases, with 6 bases sitting between them. This CDR3 contains 13 residues. Via MiXCR, TCRdb re-called the 5' RACE reads, giving one row per CDR3 protein. The sample contains tens of thousands of distinct CDR3 sequences, around 7.1% of which appear only once. Sequenced here: CD8+ T cells sorted from PBMCs, sampled 10 days after the first yellow fever vaccination. The TCR originated in a man between 18 and 29 years old who received the YFV17D yellow fever vaccine. The V gene is TRBV7-3, the J gene TRBJ2-2; D uncertain. The CDR3 DNA follows: TGTGCCAGCAGCTTAATCGGTCCCGGGGAGCTGTTTTTT. Amino acid sequence: CASSLIGPGELFF.